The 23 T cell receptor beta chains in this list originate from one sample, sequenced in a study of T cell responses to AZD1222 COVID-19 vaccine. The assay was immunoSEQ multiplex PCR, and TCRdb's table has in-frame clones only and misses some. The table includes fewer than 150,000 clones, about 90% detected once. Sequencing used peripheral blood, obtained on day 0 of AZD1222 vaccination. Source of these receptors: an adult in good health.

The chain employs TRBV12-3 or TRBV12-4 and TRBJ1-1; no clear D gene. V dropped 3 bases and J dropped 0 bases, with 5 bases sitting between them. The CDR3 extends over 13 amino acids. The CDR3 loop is CASSFDMNTEAFF. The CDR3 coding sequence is TGTGCCAGCAGTTTTGACATGAACACTGAAGCTTTCTTT.

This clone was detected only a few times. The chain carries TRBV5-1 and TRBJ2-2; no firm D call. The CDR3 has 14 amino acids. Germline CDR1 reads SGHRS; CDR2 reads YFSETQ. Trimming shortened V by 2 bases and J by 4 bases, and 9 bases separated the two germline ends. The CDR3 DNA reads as TGCGCCAGCAGCTTAATGGAGCCCACCGGGGAGCTGTTTTTT. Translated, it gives CASSLMEPTGELFF.

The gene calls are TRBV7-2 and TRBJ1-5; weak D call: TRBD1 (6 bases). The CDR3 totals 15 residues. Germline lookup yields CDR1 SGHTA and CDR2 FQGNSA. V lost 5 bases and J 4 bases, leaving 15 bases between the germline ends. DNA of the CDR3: TGTGCCAGCAGCCCAACCCGGACAGCAAATCAGCCCCAGCATTTT. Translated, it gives CASSPTRTANQPQHF.

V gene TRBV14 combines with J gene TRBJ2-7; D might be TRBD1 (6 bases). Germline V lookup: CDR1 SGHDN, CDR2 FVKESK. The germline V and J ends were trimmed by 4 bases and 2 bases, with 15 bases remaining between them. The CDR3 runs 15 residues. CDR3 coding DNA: TGTGCCAGCAGCCGTCGGAACAGGGAGACCTACGAGCAGTACTTC. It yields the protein CASSRRNRETYEQYF. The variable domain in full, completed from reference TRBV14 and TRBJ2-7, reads EAGVTQFPSHSVIEKGQTVTLRCDPISGHDNLYWYRRVMGKEIKFLLHFVKESKQDESGMPNNRFLAERTGGTYSTLKVQPAELEDSGVYFCASSRRNRETYEQYFGPGTRLTVT.

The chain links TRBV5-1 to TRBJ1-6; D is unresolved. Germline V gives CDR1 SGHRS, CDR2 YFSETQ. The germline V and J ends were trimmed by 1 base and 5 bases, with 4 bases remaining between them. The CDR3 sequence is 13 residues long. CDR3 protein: CASSLQDNSPLHF. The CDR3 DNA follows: TGCGCCAGCAGCTTGCAGGATAATTCACCCCTCCACTTT.

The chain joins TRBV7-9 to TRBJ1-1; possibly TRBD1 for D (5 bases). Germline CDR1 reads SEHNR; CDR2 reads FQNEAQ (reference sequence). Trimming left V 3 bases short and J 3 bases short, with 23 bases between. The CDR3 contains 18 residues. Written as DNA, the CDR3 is TGTGCCAGCAGCTTTTTCTACGGGACGAGCGTTGGGGACACTGAAGCTTTCTTT. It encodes CASSFFYGTSVGDTEAFF.

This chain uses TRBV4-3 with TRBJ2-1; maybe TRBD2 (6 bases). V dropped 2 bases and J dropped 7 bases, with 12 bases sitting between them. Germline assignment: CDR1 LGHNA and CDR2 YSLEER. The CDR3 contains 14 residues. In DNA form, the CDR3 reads TGCGCCAGCAGCCAAACCGCAGGGAGGAATGAGCAGTTCTTC. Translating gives CASSQTAGRNEQFF.

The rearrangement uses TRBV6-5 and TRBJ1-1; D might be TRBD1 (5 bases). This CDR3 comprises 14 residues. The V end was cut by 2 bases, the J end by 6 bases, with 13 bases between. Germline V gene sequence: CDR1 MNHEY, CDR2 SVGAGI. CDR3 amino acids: CASSYRGKKAEAFF. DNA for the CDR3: TGTGCCAGCAGTTACCGGGGCAAGAAGGCTGAAGCTTTCTTT.

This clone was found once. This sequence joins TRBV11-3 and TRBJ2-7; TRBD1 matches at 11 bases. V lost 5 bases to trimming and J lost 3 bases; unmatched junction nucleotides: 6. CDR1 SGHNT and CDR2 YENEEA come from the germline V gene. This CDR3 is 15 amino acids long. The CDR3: CASSTPGQGVYEQYF. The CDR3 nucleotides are TGTGCCAGCAGCACACCGGGACAGGGGGTCTACGAGCAGTACTTC.

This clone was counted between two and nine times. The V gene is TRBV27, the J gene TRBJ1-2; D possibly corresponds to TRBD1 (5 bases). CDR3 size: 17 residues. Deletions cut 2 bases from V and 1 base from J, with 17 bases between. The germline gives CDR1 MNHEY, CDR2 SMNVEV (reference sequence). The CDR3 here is CASSLGPGGALNYGYTF. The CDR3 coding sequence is TGTGCCAGCAGTTTAGGCCCCGGCGGGGCCCTTAACTATGGCTACACCTTC.

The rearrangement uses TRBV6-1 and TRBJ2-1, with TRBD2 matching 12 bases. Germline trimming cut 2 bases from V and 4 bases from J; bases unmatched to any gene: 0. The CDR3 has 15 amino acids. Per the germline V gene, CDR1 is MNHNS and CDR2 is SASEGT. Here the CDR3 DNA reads TGTGCCAGCAGTGAACTAGCGGGGGGGTACAATGAGCAGTTCTTC. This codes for CASSELAGGYNEQFF.

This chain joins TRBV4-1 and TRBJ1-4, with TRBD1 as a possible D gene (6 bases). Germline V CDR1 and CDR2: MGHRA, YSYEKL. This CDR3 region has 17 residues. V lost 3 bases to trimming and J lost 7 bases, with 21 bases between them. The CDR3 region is CASSQYRAGGVREKLFF. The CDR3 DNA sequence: TGCGCCAGCAGCCAGTACAGGGCCGGGGGGGTCCGTGAAAAACTGTTTTTT.

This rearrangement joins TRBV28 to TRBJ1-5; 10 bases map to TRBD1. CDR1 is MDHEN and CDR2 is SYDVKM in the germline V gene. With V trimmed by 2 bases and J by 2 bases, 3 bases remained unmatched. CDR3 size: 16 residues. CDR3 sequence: CASSLRDRGRNQPQHF. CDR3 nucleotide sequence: TGTGCCAGCAGTTTAAGGGACAGGGGACGCAATCAGCCCCAGCATTTT.

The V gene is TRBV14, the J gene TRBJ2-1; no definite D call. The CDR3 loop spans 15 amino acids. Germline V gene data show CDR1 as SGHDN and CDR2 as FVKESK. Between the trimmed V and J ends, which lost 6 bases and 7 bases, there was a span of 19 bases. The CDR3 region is CASSLRYQAGNEQFF. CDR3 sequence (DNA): TGTGCCAGCAGTCTCAGATACCAGGCCGGGAATGAGCAGTTCTTC.

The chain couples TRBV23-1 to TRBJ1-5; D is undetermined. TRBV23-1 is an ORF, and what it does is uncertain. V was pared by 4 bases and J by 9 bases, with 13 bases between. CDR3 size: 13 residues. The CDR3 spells CASSRVRWRPQHF. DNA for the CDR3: TGCGCCAGCAGTCGGGTGCGATGGAGGCCCCAGCATTTT.

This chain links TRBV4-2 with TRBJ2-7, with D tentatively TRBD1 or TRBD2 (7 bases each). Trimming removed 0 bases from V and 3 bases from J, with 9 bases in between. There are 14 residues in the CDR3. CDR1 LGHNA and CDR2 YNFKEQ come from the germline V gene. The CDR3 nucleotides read TGTGCCAGCAGCCAAGACAGGGGGGGCTACGAGCAGTACTTC. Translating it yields CASSQDRGGYEQYF.

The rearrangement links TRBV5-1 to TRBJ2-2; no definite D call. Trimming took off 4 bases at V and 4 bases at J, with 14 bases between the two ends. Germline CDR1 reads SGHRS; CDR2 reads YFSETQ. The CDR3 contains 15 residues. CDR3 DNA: TGCGCCAGCAGCCAAGACAAACTTGGCACCGGGGAGCTGTTTTTT. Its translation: CASSQDKLGTGELFF.

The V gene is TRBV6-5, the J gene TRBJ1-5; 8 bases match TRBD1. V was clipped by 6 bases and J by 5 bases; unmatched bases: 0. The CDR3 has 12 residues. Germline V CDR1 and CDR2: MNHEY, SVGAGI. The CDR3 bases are TGTGCCAGCAGGACAGGGGATCAGCCCCAGCATTTT. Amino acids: CASRTGDQPQHF.

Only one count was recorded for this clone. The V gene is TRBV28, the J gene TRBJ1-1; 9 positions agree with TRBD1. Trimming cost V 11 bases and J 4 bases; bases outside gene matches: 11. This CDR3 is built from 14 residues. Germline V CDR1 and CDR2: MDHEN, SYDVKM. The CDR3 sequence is CAHRGGQGPTEAFF. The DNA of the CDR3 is TGTGCCCACCGCGGGGGACAGGGCCCCACTGAAGCTTTCTTT.

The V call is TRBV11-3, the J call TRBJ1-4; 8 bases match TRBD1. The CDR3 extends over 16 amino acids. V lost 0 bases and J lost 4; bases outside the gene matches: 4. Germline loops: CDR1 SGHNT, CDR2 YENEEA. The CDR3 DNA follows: TGTGCCAGCAGCTTAGACTTCAGGGGGCATAATGAAAAACTGTTTTTT. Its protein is CASSLDFRGHNEKLFF.

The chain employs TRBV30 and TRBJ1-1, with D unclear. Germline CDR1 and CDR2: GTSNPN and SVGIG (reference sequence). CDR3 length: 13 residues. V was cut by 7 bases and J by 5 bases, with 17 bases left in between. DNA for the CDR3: TGTGCCTCTTCCTTGGGCCCGGAGACTGAAGCTTTCTTT. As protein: CASSLGPETEAFF.

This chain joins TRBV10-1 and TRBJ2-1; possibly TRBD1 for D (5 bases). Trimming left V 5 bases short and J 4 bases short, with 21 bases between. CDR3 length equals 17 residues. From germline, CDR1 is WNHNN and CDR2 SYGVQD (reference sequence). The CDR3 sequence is CASSHRKTVPPYNEQFF. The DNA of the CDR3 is TGCGCCAGCAGTCACAGGAAAACGGTCCCCCCGTACAATGAGCAGTTCTTC.

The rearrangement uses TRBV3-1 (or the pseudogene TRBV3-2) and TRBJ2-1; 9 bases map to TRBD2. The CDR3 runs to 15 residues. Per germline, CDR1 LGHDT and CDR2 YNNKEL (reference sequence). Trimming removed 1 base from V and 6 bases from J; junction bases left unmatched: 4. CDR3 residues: CASSQVSSGTNEQFF. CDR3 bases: TGTGCCAGCAGCCAAGTTTCTAGCGGGACCAATGAGCAGTTCTTC.